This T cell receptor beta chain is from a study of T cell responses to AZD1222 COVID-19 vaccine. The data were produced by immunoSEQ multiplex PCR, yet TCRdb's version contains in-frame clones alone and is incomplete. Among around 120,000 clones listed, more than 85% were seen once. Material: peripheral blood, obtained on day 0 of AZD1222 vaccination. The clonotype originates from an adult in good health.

The CDR3 sequence: CASSVATGEYTQYF. The CDR3 DNA reads TGTGCCAGCAGCGTAGCTACGGGGGAGTATACGCAGTATTTT. V is TRBV9 and J is TRBJ2-3; possibly TRBD2 for D (6 bases). Germline-derived CDR1 and CDR2 are SGDLS and YYNGEE. V lost 0 bases to trimming and J lost 7 bases, with 12 bases between them. The CDR3 has 14 residues.